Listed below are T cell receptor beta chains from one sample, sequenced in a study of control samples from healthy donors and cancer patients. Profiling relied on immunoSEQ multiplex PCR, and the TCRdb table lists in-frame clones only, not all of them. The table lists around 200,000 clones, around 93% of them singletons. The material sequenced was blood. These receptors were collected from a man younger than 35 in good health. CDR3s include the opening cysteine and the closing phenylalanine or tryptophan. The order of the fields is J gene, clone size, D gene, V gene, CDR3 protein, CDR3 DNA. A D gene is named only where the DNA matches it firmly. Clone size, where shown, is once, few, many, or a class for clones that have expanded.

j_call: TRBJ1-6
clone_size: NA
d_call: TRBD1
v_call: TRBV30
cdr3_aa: CAWKGGGGSPLHF
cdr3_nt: TGTGCCTGGAAGGGAGGGGGCGGTTCACCCCTCCACTTT

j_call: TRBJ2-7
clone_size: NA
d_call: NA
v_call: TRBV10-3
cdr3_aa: CAISEFRDGGRYEQYF
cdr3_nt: TGTGCCATCAGTGAGTTCCGGGACGGCGGGCGCTACGAGCAGTACTTC

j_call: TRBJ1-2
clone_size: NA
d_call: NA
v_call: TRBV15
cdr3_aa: CATSREGTLNYGYTF
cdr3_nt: TGTGCCACCAGCAGAGAGGGGACACTTAACTATGGCTACACCTTC

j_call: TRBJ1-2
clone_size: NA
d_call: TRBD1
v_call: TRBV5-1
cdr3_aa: CASSLVPGQNYGYTF
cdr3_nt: TGCGCCAGCAGCTTGGTACCGGGACAGAACTATGGCTACACCTTC

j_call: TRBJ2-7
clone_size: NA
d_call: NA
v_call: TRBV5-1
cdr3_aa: CASSSRTPGLGEQYF
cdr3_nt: TGCGCCAGCAGCAGCCGGACCCCCGGACTGGGGGAGCAGTACTTC

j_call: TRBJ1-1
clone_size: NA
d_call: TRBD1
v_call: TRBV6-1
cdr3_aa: CASSDRGQSNTEAFF
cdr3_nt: TGTGCCAGCAGTGATAGGGGACAGTCAAACACTGAAGCTTTCTTT

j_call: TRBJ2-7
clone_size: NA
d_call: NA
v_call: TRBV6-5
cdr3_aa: CASSWTVIEQYF
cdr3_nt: TGTGCCAGCAGTTGGACTGTCATCGAGCAGTACTTC

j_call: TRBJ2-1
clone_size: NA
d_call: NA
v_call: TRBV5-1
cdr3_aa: CASSLGPSSYNEQFF
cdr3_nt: TGCGCCAGCAGCTTGGGCCCGAGCTCCTACAATGAGCAGTTCTTC

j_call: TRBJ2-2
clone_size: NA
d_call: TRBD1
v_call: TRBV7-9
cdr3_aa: CASSSGTANTGELFF
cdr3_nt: TGTGCCAGCAGCTCCGGGACAGCGAACACCGGGGAGCTGTTTTTT

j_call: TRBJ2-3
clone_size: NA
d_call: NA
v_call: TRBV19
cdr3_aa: CASGYRDTQYF
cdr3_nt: TGTGCCAGTGGATACAGGGATACGCAGTATTTT

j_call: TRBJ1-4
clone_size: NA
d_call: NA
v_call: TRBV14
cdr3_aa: CASSQSVLSSTNEKLFF
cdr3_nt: TGTGCCAGCAGCCAATCCGTTTTGAGCTCAACTAATGAAAAACTGTTTTTT

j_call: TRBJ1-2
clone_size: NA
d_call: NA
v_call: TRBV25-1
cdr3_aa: CASSPLGVLGYTF
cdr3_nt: TGTGCCAGCAGTCCCCTCGGGGTTCTTGGCTACACCTTC

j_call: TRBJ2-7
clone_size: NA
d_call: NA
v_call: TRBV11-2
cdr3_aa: CASSLPPVGGEQYF
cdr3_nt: TGTGCCAGCAGCTTACCCCCCGTTGGGGGCGAGCAGTACTTC

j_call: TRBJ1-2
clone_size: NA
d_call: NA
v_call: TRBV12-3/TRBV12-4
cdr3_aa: CASSLEGGYGYTF
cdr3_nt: TGTGCCAGCAGTTTAGAGGGCGGATATGGCTACACCTTC

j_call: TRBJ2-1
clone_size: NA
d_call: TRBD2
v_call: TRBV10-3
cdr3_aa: CATRLASGETNEQFF
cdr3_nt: TGTGCCACCCGCCTAGCTAGCGGGGAAACTAATGAGCAGTTCTTC

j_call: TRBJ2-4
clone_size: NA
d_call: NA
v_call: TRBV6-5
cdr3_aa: CARETKCVAKNIQYF
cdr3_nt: TGTGCCAGAGAGACTAAATGTGTGGCCAAAAACATTCAGTACTTC

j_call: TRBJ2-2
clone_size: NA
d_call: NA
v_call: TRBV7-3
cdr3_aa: CASSYQGGTNTGELFF
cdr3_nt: TGTGCCAGCAGTTACCAGGGGGGCACGAACACCGGGGAGCTGTTTTTT

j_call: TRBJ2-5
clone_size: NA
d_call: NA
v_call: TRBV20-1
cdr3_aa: CSASQSRETQYF
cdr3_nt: TGCAGTGCTAGTCAGTCTCGGGAGACCCAGTACTTC

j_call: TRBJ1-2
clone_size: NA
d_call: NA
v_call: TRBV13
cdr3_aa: CASSSRRTGALGGYTF
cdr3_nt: TGTGCCAGCAGCTCTCGGCGGACGGGAGCATTGGGTGGCTACACCTTC

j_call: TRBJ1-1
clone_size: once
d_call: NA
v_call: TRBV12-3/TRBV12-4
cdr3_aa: CASSFKRDTEAFF
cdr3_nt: TGTGCCAGCAGTTTTAAGAGGGACACTGAAGCTTTCTTT

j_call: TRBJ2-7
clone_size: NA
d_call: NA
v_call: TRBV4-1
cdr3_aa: CASSQETRDRYEQYF
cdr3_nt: TGCGCCAGCAGCCAAGAAACGAGAGACCGATACGAGCAGTACTTC

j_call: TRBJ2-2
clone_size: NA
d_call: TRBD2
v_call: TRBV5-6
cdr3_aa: CASSLAPSGGGELFF
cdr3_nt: TGTGCCAGCAGCTTGGCCCCTAGCGGGGGTGGGGAGCTGTTTTTT

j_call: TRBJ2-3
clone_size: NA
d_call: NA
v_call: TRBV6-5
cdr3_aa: CASSYWASGTDTQYF
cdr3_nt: TGTGCCAGCAGTTACTGGGCTAGCGGCACAGATACGCAGTATTTT

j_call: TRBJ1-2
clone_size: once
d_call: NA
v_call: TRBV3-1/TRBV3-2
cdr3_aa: CASSQGRQSYGYTF
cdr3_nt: TGTGCCAGCAGCCAAGGCCGGCAGTCCTATGGCTACACCTTC

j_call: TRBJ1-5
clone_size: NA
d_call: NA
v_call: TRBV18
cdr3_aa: CASSPSRGNDQPQHF
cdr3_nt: TGTGCCAGCTCACCATCCAGGGGTAACGATCAGCCCCAGCATTTT

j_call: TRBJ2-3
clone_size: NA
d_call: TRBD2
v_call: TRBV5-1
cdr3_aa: CASSLGASGTGADTQYF
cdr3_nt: TGCGCCAGCAGCTTGGGGGCTAGCGGGACCGGGGCAGATACGCAGTATTTT

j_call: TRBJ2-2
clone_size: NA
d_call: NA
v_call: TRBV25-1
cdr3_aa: CASGGDTGELFF
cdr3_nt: TGTGCCAGCGGCGGGGACACCGGGGAGCTGTTTTTT

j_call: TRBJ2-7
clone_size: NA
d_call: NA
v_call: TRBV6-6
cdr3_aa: CASSMVGAYEQYF
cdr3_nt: TGTGCCAGCAGTATGGTGGGGGCGTACGAGCAGTACTTC

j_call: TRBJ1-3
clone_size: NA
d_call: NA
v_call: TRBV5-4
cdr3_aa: CASRGTGGNTIYF
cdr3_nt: TGTGCCAGCAGAGGGACCGGGGGAAACACCATATATTTT

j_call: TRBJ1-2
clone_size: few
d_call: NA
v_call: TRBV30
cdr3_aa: CAGEVNYGYTF
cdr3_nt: TGTGCCGGGGAGGTCAACTATGGCTACACCTTC

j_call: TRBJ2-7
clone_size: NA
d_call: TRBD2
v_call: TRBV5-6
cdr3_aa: CASSLASGGTHEQYF
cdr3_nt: TGTGCCAGCAGCTTGGCTAGCGGGGGGACCCACGAGCAGTACTTC

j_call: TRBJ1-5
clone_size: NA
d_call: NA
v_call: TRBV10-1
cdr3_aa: CASSEFEGVCNQPQHF
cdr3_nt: TGCGCCAGCAGTGAGTTCGAGGGAGTGTGCAATCAGCCCCAGCATTTT

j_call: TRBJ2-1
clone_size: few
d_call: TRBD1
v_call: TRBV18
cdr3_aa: CASSPIGTGGSYNEQFF
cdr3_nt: TGTGCCAGCTCACCGATTGGAACAGGGGGCTCCTACAATGAGCAGTTCTTC

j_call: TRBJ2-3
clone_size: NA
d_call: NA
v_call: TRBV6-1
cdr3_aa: CASSEGDGRNTQYF
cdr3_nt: TGTGCCAGCAGTGAAGGGGACGGGAGAAATACGCAGTATTTT

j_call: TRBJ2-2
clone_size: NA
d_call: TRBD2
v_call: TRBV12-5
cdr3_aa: CASGLVAGGHSTGELFF
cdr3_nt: TGTGCTAGTGGTTTGGTAGCGGGGGGCCATAGCACCGGGGAGCTGTTTTTT

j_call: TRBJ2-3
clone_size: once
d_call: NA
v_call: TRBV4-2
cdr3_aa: CASSRTHRETDTQYF
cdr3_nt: TGTGCCAGCAGCCGTACGCACAGGGAGACAGATACGCAGTATTTT

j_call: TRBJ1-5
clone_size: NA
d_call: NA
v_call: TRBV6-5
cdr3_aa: CASRGGNQPQHF
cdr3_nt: TGTGCCAGCAGAGGGGGCAATCAGCCCCAGCATTTT

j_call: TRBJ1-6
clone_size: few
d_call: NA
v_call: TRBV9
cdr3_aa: CASSGGGRRSPLHF
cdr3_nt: TGTGCCAGCAGCGGGGGGGGACGTCGTTCACCCCTCCACTTT

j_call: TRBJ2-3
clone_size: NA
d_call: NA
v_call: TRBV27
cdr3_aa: CASSLSGWDTQYF
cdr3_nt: TGTGCCAGCAGTTTATCGGGTTGGGATACGCAGTATTTT

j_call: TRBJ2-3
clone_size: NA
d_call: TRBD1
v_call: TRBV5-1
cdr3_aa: CASSSGQAFDTQYF
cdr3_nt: TGCGCCAGCAGCTCGGGACAGGCCTTTGATACGCAGTATTTT

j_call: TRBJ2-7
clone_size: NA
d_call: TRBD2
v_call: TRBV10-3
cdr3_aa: CAIRGGGRPYEQYF
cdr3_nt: TGTGCCATCAGGGGCGGGGGGCGACCCTACGAGCAGTACTTC

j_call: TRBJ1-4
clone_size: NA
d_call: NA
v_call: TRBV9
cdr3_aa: CASSVMDGTNEKLFF
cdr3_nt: TGTGCCAGCAGCGTTATGGACGGCACTAATGAAAAACTGTTTTTT

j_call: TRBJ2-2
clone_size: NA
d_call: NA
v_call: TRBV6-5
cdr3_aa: CASASHGNTGELFF
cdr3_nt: TGTGCCAGCGCCTCCCACGGCAACACCGGGGAGCTGTTTTTT

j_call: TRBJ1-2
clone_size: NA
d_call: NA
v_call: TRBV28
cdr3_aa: CASSLQQNYGYTF
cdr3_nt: TGTGCCAGCAGTTTACAACAAAACTATGGCTACACCTTC

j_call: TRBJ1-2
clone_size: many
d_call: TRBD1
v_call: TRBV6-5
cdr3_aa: CASRPGQRPYGYTF
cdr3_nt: TGTGCCAGCAGGCCGGGACAGCGCCCCTATGGCTACACCTTC

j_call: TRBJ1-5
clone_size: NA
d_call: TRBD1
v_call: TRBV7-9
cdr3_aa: CASSGTGNQPQHF
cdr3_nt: TGTGCCAGCAGTGGGACAGGGAATCAGCCCCAGCATTTT

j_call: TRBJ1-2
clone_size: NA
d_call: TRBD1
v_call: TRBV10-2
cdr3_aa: CASSDRGFYGYTF
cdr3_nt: TGCGCCAGCAGTGACAGGGGGTTCTATGGCTACACCTTC

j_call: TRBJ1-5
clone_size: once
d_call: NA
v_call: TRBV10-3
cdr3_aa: CAIGTDSNQPQHF
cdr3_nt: TGTGCCATCGGCACAGATAGCAATCAGCCCCAGCATTTT

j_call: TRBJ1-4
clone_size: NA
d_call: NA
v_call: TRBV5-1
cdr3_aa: CASSTAGYNEKLFF
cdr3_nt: TGCGCCAGCAGCACCGCGGGATATAATGAAAAACTGTTTTTT

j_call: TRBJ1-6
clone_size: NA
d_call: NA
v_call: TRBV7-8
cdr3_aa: CASSLGTRSSYNSPLHF
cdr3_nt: TGTGCCAGCAGCCTGGGGACACGGAGCTCCTATAATTCACCCCTCCACTTT

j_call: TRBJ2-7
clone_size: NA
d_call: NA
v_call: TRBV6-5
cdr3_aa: CASSGQTYEQYF
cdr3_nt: TGTGCCAGCAGCGGACAGACCTACGAGCAGTACTTC

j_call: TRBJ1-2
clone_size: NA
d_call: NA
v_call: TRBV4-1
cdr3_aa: CASSPPARVDGYTF
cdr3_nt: TGCGCCAGCAGCCCCCCGGCCAGGGTGGACGGCTACACCTTC